This T cell receptor (beta chain) is from a study of graft-versus-host responses after intestinal transplantation. Findings of the study overall: Ileal or blood samples showed some GvH clones first, and such clones were also found in recipient marrow.

Using immunoSEQ multiplex PCR, the repertoire was profiled, and TCRdb retains in-frame clones only, with some absent. The sample contains 25,000 to 30,000 clones, over 60% of which appear only once. Processing released intraepithelial and lamina propria lymphocytes from the graft tissue. Germline CDR1 is MNHEY and CDR2 is SMNVEV (reference sequence). The CDR3 is 15 amino acids. The V segment lost 6 bases and the J segment 4 bases; nucleotides outside the gene matches: 11. About this clone itself: Its target is unknown.

The chain couples TRBV27 to TRBJ1-2; 7 nucleotides line up with TRBD1. This TCR was recovered from a human patient who received an intestinal transplant, so some T cells may come from the graft donor. Material: ileum tissue, obtained 98 days after intestinal transplantation. CDR3 in DNA: TGTGCCAGCAGCCCCGGGACAGTCGTCGTCTATGGCTACACCTTC. As protein: CASSPGTVVVYGYTF.